A single sample is the source of the 3 T cell receptor beta chains below, sequenced in a study of T-cell reconstitution after alpha-beta-depleted transplantation in children. Unique molecular identifiers were incorporated into the prepared TCRbeta library. TCRdb ran MiXCR on the PCR reads and lists one entry per CDR3 protein. The table lists approximately 400,000 distinct CDR3 sequences, about a sixth of them singletons. The sample here was PBMCs, mostly from graft donor cells, taken 360 days after TCRalphabeta/CD19-depleted stem cell transplant. The source of these receptors is a boy in the first two years of life who had a stem cell transplant for Wiskott-Aldrich syndrome, so the T cells may come from the graft donor.

At least ten counts were recorded for this clonotype. The chain couples TRBV9 to TRBJ2-5, with D possibly being TRBD2 (5 bases). The V and J ends lost 4 bases and 2 bases respectively, with 12 bases between them. Germline CDR1 reads SGDLS; CDR2 reads YYNGEE. The CDR3 spans 14 residues. The CDR3 here is CASSPGLMQETQYF. DNA of the CDR3: TGTGCCAGCAGCCCTGGACTTATGCAAGAGACCCAGTACTTC.

This clonotype has more than one count but fewer than ten. DNA of the CDR3: TGCGCCAGCAGCCAAGGTTTAGGGGCTGAACAAAACATTCAGTACTTC. Residues: CASSQGLGAEQNIQYF. The rearrangement links TRBV4-1 to TRBJ2-4; possibly TRBD1 for D (5 bases). The CDR3 loop spans 16 amino acids. Germline V gives CDR1 MGHRA, CDR2 YSYEKL. Trimming left V 1 base short and J 5 bases short, with 15 bases between.

The gene calls are TRBV11-2 and TRBJ2-1; 11 nucleotides align to TRBD2. J was trimmed by 8 bases and V by 5 bases; bases with no gene match: 14. This CDR3 spans 17 amino acids. The V gene's germline CDR1 is SGHAT and CDR2 FQNNGV. CDR3 loop: CASSPNPGLAASDEQFF. The CDR3 DNA reads as TGTGCCAGCAGCCCCAACCCGGGACTAGCGGCTAGCGATGAGCAGTTCTTC.